The clone carrying this T cell receptor beta chain was recorded many times. TCRdb re-clonotyped the PCR reads via MiXCR. Of 40,000 or so clones in the sample, 17% were seen once. The source of the sample is a study of metastatic and nonmetastatic thyroid tumors. The CDR3 is 12 residues long. V gave up 11 bases and J gave up 3 bases; unmatched junction bases: 4. Germline CDR1 reads ENHRY; CDR2 reads SYGVKD. Nobody among the patients had been given any treatment before thyroid surgery. This TCR derives from a female donor with papillary thyroid cancer or a benign thyroid nodule (not recorded which). Some clones in this sample may be carry-over from other donors' samples. The sequenced sample was tumor tissue. The J gene is TRBJ1-2, the V gene TRBV10-3; TRBD1 matches 9 bases. The CDR3 bases are TGTGCCTCGACAGGGGGGCACTATGGCTACACCTTC. Translating it yields CASTGGHYGYTF.